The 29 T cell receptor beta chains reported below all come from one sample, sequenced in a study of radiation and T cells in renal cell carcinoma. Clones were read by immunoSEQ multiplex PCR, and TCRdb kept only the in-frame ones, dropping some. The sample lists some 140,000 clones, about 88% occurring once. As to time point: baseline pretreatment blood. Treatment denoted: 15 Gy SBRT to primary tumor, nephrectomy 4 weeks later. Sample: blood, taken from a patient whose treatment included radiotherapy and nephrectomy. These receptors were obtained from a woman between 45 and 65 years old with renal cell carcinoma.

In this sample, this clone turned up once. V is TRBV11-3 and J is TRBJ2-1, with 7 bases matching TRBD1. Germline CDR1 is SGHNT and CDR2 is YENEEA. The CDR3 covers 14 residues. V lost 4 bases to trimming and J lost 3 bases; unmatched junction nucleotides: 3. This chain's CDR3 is CASSSGQVYNEQFF. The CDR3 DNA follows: TGTGCCAGCAGCTCCGGACAGGTCTACAATGAGCAGTTCTTC.

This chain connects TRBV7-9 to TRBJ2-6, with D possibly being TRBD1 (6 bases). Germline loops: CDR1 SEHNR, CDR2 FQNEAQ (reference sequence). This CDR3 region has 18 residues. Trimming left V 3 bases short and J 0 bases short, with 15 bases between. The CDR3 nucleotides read TGTGCCAGCAGCTTCCAGACAGGCCTAGTCTCTGGGGCCAACGTCCTGACTTTC. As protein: CASSFQTGLVSGANVLTF.

The CDR3 nucleotides read TGTGCCAGCAGCCCACAGAGCGGGGATAATTCACCCCTCCACTTT. Residues: CASSPQSGDNSPLHF. The chain links TRBV5-4 to TRBJ1-6; D gene ambiguous. CDR1 is SGHNT, CDR2 YYREEE, per germline (reference sequence). CDR3 length: 15 residues. Between the trimmed V and J ends, which lost 4 bases and 5 bases, there was a span of 13 bases.

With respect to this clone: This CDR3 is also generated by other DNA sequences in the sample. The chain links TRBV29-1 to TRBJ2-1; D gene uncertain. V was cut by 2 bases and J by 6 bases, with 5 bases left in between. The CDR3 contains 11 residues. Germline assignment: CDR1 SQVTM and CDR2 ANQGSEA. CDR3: CSVERGNEQFF. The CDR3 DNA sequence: TGCAGCGTTGAACGAGGCAATGAGCAGTTCTTC.

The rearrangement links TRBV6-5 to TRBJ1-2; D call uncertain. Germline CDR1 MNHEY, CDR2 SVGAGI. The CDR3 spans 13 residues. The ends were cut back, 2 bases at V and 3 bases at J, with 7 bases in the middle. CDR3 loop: CASSYRAYYGYTF. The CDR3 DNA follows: TGTGCCAGCAGTTACAGGGCTTACTATGGCTACACCTTC.

The CDR3 DNA reads as TGTGCCAGCAGTGGTGCAGGGGGCGCGGGAGTCACTGAAGCTTTCTTT. Translation gives CASSGAGGAGVTEAFF. This sequence joins TRBV6-6 and TRBJ1-1; TRBD1 aligns across 8 bases. The CDR3 runs to 16 residues. Unmatched junction bases numbered 12, after V lost 5 bases and J lost 4 bases. The V gene's germline CDR1 is MNHNY and CDR2 SVGAGI (reference sequence).

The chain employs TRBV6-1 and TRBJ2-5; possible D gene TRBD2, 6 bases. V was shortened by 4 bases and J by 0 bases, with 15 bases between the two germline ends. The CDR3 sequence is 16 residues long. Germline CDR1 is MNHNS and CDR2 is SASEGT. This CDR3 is CASSVEVAAYQETQYF. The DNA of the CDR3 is TGTGCCAGCAGTGTCGAGGTAGCGGCGTACCAAGAGACCCAGTACTTC.

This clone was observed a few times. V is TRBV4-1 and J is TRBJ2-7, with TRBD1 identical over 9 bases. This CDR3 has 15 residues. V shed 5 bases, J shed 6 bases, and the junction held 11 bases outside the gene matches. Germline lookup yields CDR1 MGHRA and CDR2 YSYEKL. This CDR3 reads CASSSPGTGLLEQYF. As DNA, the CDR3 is TGCGCCAGCAGCTCCCCCGGGACAGGGCTACTCGAGCAGTACTTC.

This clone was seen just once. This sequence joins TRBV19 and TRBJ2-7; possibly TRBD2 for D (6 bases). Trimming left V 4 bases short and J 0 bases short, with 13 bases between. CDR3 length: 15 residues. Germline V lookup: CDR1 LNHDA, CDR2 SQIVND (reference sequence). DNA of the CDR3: TGTGCCAGTAGTACCCTCGGGGGTCCCTCCTACGAGCAGTACTTC. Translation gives CASSTLGGPSYEQYF. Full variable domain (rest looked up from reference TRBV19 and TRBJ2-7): DGGITQSPKYLFRKEGQNVTLSCEQNLNHDAMYWYRQDPGQGLRLIYYSQIVNDFQKGDIAEGYSVSREKKESFPLTVTSAQKNPTAFYLCASSTLGGPSYEQYFGPGTRLTVT.

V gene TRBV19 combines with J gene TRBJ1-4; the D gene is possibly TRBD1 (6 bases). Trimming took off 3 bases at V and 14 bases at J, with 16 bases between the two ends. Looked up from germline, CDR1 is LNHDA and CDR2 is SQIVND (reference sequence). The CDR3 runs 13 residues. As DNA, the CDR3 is TGTGCCAGTAGTATTTCCGGGGGCGCGACTCTGTTTTTT. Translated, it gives CASSISGGATLFF.

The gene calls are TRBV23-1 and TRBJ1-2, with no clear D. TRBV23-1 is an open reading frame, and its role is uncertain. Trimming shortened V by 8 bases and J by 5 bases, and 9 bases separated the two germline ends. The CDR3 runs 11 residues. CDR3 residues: CASGVEYGYTF. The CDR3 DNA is TGCGCCAGCGGAGTCGAATATGGCTACACCTTC.

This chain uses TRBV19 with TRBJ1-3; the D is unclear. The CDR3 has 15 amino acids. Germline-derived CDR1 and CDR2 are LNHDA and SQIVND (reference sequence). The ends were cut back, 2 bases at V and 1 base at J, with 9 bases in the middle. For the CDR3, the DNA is TGTGCCAGTAGTATAATTGGGAGTTCTGGAAACACCATATATTTT. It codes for CASSIIGSSGNTIYF.

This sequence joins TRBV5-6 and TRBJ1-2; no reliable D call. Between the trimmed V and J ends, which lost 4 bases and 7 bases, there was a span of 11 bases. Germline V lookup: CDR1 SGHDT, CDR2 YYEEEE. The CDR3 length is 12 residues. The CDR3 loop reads CASSVPSLGYTF. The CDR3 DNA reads TGTGCCAGCAGCGTTCCCTCTCTTGGCTACACCTTC.

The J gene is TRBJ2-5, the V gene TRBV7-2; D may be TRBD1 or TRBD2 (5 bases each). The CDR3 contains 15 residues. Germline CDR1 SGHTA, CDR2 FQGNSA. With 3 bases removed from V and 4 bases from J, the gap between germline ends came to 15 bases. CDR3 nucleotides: TGTGCCAGCAGCTTGGGACCCTCAACGCCAGAGACCCAGTACTTC. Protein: CASSLGPSTPETQYF.

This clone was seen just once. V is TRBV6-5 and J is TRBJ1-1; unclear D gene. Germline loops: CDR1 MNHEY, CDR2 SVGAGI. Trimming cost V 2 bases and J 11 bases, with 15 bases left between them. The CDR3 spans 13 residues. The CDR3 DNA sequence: TGTGCCAGCAGTTACCCGGGGTCCCGAGACGCTTTCTTT. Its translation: CASSYPGSRDAFF.

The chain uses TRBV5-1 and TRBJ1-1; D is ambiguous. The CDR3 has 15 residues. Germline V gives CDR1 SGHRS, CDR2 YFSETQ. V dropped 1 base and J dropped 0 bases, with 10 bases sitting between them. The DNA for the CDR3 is TGCGCCAGCAGCTTGTATCCAGGACTGAACACTGAAGCTTTCTTT. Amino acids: CASSLYPGLNTEAFF.

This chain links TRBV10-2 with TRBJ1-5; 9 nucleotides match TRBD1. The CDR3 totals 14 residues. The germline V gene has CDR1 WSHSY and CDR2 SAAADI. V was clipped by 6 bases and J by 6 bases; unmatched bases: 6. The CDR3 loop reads CASSPRQGGQPQHF. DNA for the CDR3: TGCGCCAGCAGCCCCCGACAGGGGGGTCAGCCCCAGCATTTT.

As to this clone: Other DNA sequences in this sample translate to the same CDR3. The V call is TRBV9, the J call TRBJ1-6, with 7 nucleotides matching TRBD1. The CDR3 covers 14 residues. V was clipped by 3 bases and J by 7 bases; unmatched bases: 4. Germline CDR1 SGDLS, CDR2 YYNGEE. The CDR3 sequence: CASSGRQGNSPLHF. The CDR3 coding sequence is TGTGCCAGCAGCGGCAGACAGGGAAATTCACCCCTCCACTTT.

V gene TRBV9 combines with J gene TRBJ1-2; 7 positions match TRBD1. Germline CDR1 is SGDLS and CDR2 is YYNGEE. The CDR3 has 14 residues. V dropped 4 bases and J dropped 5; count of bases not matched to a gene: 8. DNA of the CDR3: TGTGCCAGCAGCCGAACGGGACAGCAATATGGCTACACCTTC. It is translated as CASSRTGQQYGYTF.

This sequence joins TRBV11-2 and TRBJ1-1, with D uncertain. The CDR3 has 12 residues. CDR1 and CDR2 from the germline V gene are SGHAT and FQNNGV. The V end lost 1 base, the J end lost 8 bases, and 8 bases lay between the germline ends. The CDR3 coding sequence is TGTGCCAGCAGCTTAGGTGCAGCCGAAGCTTTCTTT. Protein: CASSLGAAEAFF.

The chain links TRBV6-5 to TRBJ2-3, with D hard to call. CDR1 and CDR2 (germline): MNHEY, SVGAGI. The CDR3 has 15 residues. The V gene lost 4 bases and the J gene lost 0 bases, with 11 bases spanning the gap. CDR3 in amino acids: CASSSQPPSTDTQYF. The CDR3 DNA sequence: TGTGCCAGCAGTTCCCAACCGCCTAGCACAGATACGCAGTATTTT.

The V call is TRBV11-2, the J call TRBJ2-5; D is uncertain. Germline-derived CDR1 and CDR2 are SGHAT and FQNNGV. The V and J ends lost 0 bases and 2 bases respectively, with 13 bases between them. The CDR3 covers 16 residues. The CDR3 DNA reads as TGTGCCAGCAGCTTAGAGGGATCGGCAGAACAAGAGACCCAGTACTTC. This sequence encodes CASSLEGSAEQETQYF.

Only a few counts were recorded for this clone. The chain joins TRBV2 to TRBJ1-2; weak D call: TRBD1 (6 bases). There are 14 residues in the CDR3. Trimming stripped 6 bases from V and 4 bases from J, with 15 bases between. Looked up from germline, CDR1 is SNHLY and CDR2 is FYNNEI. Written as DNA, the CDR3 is TGTGCCAGCAGGATAGGGGGATTAGGCTATGGCTACACCTTC. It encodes CASRIGGLGYGYTF.

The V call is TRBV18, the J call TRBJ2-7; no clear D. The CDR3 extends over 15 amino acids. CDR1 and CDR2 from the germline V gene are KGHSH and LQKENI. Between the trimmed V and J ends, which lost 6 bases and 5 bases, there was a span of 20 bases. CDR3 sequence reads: CASSLERVGSHEQYF. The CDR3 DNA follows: TGTGCCAGCTCCTTGGAAAGGGTGGGTTCCCACGAGCAGTACTTC.

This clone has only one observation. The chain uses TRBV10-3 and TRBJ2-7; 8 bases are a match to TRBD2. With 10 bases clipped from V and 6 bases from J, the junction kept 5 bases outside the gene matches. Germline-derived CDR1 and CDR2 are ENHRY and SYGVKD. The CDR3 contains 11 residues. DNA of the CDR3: TGTGCCACGGGGGGGAGAGCCGAGCAGTACTTC. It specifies CATGGRAEQYF.

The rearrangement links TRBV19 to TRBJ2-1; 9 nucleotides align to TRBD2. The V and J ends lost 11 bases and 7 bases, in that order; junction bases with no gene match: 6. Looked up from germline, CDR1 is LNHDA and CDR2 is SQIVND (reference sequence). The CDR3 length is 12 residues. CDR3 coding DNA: TGTGCCCGCGGGGGGGCCATAAATGAGCAGTTCTTC. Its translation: CARGGAINEQFF.

Here the CDR3 reads CASSVVGDYGYTF. CDR3 nucleotides: TGTGCCAGCAGCGTAGTTGGGGACTATGGCTACACCTTC. J is TRBJ1-2 and V is TRBV9; no firm D call. From germline, CDR1 is SGDLS and CDR2 YYNGEE. V was cut by 0 bases and J by 3 bases, with 6 bases left in between. The CDR3 is 13 amino acids.

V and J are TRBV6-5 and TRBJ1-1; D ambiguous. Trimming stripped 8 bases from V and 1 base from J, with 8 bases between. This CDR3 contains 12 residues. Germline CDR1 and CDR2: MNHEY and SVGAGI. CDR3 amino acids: CASSGRNTEAFF. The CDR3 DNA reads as TGTGCCAGCTCCGGCCGGAACACTGAAGCTTTCTTT.

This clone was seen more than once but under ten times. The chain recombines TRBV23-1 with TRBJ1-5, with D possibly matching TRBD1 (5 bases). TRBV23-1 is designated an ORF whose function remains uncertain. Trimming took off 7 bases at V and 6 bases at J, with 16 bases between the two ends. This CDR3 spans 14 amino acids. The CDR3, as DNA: TGCGCCAGCATGGGGAGGGGTCGTCGTCAGCCCCAGCATTTT. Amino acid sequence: CASMGRGRRQPQHF.